Listed here is a single TCR beta chain. What it recognizes is unknown. This record comes from a study of T cell responses to AZD1222 COVID-19 vaccine. Whole-study context: Second doses were pooled across both intervals (about 4 or about 12 weeks). Study results and caveats: Dominant at 160-218 and 743-854, vaccine-associated CD4 TCRs also spanned spike. The study found Spike-specific TCR breadth and depth rose after two AZD1222 doses.

Using immunoSEQ multiplex PCR, the repertoire was profiled, and TCRdb retains in-frame clones only, with some absent. The repertoire holds 200,000 or so clones, with about 92% as singletons. Germline lookup yields CDR1 LGHNT and CDR2 FRNRAP. With 3 bases removed from V and 3 bases from J, the gap between germline ends came to 9 bases. The CDR3 is 13 amino acids. The receptor's source is an adult in good health. The sequenced sample was peripheral blood, obtained on day 0 of AZD1222 vaccination. The J gene is TRBJ2-7, the V gene TRBV12-5, with D tentatively TRBD1 or TRBD2 (5 bases each). CDR3 residues: CASGLGENYEQYF. CDR3 nucleotides: TGTGCTAGTGGTTTAGGGGAGAACTACGAGCAGTACTTC.